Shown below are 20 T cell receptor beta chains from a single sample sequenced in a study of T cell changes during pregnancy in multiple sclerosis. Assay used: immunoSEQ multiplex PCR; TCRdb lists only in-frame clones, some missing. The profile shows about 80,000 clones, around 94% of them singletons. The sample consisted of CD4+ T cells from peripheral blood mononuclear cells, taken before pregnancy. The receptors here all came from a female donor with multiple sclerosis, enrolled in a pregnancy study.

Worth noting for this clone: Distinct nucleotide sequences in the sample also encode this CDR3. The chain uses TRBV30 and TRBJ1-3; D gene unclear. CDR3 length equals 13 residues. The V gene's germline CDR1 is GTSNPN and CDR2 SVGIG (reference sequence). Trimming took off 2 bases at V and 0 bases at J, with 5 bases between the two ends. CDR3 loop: CAWSFSSGNTIYF. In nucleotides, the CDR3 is TGTGCCTGGAGTTTCAGCTCTGGAAACACCATATATTTT.

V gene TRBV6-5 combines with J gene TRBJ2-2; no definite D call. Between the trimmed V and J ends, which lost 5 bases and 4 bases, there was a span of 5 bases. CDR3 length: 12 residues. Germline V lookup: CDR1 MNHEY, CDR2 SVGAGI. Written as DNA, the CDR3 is TGTGCCAGCAGTCACATCACCGGGGAGCTGTTTTTT. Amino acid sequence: CASSHITGELFF.

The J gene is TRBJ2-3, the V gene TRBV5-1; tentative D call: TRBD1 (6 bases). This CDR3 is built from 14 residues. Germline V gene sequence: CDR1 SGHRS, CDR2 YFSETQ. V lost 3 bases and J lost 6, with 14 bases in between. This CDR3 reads CASSWGRKGDTQYF. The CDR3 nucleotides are TGCGCCAGCAGCTGGGGGCGGAAAGGGGATACGCAGTATTTT.

The CDR3: CSAYRSEQYF. Written as DNA, the CDR3 is TGCAGTGCTTACAGATCCGAGCAGTACTTC. V gene TRBV20-1 combines with J gene TRBJ2-7, with no clear D. Looked up from germline, CDR1 is DFQATT and CDR2 is SNEGSKA (reference sequence). V was clipped by 5 bases and J by 6 bases, with 8 bases between them. The CDR3 is made up of 10 amino acids.

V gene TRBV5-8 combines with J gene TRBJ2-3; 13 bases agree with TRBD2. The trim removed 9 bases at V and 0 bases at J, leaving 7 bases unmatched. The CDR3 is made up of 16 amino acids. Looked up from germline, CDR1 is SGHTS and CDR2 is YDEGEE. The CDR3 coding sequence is TGTGCCACCGGGACTAGCGGGGTCCCTAGCACAGATACGCAGTATTTT. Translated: CATGTSGVPSTDTQYF.

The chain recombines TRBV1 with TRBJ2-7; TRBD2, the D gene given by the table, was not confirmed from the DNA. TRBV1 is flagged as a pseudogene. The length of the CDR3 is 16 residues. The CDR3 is CTSSQDWSSGLYEQYF. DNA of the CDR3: TGCACCAGCAGCCAAGATTGGTCTAGCGGGCTTTACGAGCAGTACTTC.

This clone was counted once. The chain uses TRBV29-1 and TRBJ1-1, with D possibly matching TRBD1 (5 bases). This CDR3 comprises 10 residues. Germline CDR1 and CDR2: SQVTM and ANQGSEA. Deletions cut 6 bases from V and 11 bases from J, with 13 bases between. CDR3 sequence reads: CSVAWEGAFF. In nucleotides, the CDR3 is TGCAGCGTCGCTTGGGAGGGGGCTTTCTTT.

In DNA form, the CDR3 reads TGCGCCAGCAGCCCCGGACAGCAAAGCTGGGGCTACACCTTC. This gives the protein CASSPGQQSWGYTF. The J gene is TRBJ1-2, the V gene TRBV4-1; D possibly corresponds to TRBD1 (6 bases). Germline CDR1 and CDR2: MGHRA and YSYEKL. The CDR3 covers 14 residues. V was cut by 4 bases and J by 8 bases, with 17 bases left in between.

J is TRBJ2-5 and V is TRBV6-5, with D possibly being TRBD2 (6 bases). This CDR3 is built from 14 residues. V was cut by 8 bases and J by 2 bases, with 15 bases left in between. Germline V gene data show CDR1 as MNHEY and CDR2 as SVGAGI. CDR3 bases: TGTGCCAGCGCAACCCCGCGGGAACAAGAGACCCAGTACTTC. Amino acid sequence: CASATPREQETQYF.

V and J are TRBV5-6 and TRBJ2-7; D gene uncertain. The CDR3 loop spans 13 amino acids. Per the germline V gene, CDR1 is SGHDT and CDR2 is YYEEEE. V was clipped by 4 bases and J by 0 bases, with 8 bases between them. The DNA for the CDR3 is TGTGCCAGCAGCGCGACGGGCTCCTACGAGCAGTACTTC. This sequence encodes CASSATGSYEQYF.

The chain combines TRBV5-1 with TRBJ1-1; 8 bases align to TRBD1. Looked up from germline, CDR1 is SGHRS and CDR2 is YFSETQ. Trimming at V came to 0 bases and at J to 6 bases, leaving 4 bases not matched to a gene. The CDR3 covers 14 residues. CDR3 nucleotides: TGCGCCAGCAGCTTGGTTACAGGGGGGTCTGAAGCTTTCTTT. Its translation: CASSLVTGGSEAFF.

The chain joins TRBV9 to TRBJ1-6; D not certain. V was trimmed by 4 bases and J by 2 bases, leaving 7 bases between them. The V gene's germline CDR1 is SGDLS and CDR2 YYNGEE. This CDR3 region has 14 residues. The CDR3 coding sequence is TGTGCCAGCAGCCCCACTACCTATAATTCACCCCTCCACTTT. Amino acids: CASSPTTYNSPLHF. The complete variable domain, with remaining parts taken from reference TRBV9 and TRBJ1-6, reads DSGVTQTPKHLITATGQRVTLRCSPRSGDLSVYWYQQSLDQGLQFLIQYYNGEERAKGNILERFSAQQFPDLHSELNLSSLELGDSALYFCASSPTTYNSPLHFGNGTRLTVT.

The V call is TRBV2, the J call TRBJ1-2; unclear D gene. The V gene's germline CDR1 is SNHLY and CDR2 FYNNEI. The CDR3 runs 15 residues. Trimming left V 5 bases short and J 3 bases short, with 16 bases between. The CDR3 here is CASSSSGGMDYGYTF. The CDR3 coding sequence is TGTGCCAGCAGTAGCTCGGGAGGAATGGACTATGGCTACACCTTC.

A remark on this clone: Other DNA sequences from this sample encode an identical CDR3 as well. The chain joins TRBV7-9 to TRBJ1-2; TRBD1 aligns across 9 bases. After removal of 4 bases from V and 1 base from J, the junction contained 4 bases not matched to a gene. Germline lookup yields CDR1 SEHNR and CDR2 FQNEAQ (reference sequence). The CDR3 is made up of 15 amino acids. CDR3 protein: CASSSRQGVNYGYTF. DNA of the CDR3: TGTGCCAGCAGCTCGCGACAGGGGGTTAACTATGGCTACACCTTC.

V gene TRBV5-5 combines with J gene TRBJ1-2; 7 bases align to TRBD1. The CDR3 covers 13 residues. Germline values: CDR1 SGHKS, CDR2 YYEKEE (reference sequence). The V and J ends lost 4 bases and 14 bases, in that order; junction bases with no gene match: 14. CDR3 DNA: TGTGCCAGCAGCAGACCGGGACAGTTGGGGTGGACCTTC. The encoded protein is CASSRPGQLGWTF.

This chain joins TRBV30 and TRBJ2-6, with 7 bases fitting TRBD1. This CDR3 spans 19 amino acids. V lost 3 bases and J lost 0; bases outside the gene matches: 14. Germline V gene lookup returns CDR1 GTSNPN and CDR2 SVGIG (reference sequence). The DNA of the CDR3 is TGTGCCTGGAGGGGCAGGGGGACCTTTGGGTTCTCTGGGGCCAACGTCCTGACTTTC. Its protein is CAWRGRGTFGFSGANVLTF. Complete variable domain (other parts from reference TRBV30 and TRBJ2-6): SQTIHQWPATLVQPVGSPLSLECTVEGTSNPNLYWYRQAAGRGLQLLFYSVGIGQISSEVPQNLSASRPQDRQFILSSKKLLLSDSGFYLCAWRGRGTFGFSGANVLTFGAGSRLTVL.

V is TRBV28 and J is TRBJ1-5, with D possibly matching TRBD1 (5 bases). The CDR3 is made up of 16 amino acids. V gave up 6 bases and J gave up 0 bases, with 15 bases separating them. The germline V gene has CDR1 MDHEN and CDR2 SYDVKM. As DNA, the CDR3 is TGTGCCAGCAGCGCGGACATGCGCATTAGCAATCAGCCCCAGCATTTT. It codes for CASSADMRISNQPQHF.

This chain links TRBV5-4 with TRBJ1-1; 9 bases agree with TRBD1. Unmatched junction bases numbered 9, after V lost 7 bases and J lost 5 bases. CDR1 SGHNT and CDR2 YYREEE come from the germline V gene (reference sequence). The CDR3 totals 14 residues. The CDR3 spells CASSAGQGRTEAFF. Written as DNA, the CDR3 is TGTGCCAGCTCCGCCGGACAGGGGCGGACTGAAGCTTTCTTT.

The CDR3 DNA is TGTGCCAGCAGCTTCCGTGCAGGGCGATTAGATACGCAGTATTTT. Its translation: CASSFRAGRLDTQYF. The chain recombines TRBV5-5 with TRBJ2-3; possibly TRBD1 for D (5 bases). This CDR3 has 15 amino acids. V lost 2 bases, J lost 5 bases, and 15 bases lay in between. Germline-derived CDR1 and CDR2 are SGHKS and YYEKEE (reference sequence).

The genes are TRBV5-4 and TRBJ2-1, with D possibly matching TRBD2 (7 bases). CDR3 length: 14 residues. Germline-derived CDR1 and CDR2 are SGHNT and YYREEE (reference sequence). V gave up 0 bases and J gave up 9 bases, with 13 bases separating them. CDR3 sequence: CASSLVGGGFEQFF. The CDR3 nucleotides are TGTGCCAGCAGCTTGGTTGGCGGGGGCTTTGAGCAGTTCTTC.